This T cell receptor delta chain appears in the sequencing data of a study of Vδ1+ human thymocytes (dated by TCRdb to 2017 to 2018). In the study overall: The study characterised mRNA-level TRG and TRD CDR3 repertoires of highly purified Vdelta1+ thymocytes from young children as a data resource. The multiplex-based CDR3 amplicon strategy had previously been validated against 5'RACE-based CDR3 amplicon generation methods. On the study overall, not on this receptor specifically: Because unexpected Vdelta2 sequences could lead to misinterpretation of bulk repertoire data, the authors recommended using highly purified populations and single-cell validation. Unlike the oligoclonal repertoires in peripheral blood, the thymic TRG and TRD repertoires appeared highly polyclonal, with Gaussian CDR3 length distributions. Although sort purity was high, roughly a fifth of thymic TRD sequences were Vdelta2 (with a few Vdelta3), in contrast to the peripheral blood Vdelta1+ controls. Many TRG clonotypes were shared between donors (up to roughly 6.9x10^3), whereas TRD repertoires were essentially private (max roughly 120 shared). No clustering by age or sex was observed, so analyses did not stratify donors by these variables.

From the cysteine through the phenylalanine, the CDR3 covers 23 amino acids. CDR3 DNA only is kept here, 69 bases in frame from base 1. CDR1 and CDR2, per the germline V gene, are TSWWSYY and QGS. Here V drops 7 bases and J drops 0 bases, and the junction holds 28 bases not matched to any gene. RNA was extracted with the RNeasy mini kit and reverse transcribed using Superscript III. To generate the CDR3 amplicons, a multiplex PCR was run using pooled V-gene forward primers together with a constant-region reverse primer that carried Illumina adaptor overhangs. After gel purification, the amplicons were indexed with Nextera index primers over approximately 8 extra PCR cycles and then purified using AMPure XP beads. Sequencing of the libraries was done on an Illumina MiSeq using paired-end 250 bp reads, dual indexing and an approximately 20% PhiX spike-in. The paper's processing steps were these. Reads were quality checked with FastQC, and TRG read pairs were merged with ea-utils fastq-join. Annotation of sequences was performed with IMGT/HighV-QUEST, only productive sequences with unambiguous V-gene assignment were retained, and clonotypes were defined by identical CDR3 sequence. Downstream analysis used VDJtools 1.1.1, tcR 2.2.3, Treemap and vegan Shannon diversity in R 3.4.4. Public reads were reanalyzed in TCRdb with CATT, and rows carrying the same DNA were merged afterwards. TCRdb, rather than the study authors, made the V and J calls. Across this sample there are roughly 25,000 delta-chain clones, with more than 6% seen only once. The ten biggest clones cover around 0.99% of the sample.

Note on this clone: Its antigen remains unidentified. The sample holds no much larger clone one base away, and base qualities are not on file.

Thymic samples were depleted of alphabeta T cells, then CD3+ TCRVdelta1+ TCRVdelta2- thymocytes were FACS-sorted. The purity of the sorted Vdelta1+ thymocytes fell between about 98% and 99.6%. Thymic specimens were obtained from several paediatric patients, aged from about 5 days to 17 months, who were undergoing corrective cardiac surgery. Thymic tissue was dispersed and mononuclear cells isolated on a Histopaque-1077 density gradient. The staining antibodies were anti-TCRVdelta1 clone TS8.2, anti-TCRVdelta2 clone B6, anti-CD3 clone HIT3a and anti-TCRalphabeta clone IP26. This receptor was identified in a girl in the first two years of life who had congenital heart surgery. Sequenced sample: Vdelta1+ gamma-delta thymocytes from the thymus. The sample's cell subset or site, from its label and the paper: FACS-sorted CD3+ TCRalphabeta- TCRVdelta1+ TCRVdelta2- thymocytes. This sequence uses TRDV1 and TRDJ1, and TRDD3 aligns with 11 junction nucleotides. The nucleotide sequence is TGTGCTCTTGCGGAGTTGGCCCTCTCGGAAGGTAGCTGGGGGATACCCTACACCGATAAACTCATCTTT. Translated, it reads CALAELALSEGSWGIPYTDKLIF.